Below are 15 T cell receptor beta chains sequenced from a single sample in a study of CD8 T cells in ankylosing spondylitis. Study conclusions and caveats: Among TCR beta sequences, a motif of 7 to 9 highly homologous variants appeared characteristic of ankylosing spondylitis blood.

TCRdb processed the 5' RACE reads anew with MiXCR; each CDR3 protein has one entry. The sample holds about 210,000 distinct CDR3 sequences, 5.5% to 7.5% seen once. The antigens these receptors bind are not known. Sequencing used blood, either unsorted or a sorted T cell fraction (not recorded which). These receptors were obtained from a male donor with ankylosing spondylitis.

This clonotype appeared many times. V is TRBV27 and J is TRBJ2-3; D perhaps matches TRBD2 (6 bases). This CDR3 region has 13 residues. Germline assignment: CDR1 MNHEY and CDR2 SMNVEV (reference sequence). Trimming left V 3 bases short and J 4 bases short, with 8 bases between. As DNA, the CDR3 is TGTGCCAGCAGTTTGTTAGCGGCAGATACGCAGTATTTT. Translating gives CASSLLAADTQYF.

This clonotype was recorded at least ten times. This sequence joins TRBV4-2 and TRBJ2-5; D remains unclear. CDR3 length: 14 amino acids. Germline lookup yields CDR1 LGHNA and CDR2 YNFKEQ. Trimming cost V 2 bases and J 2 bases, with 9 bases left between them. CDR3 DNA sequence: TGTGCCAGCAGCCAATTCGGCTTACAAGAGACCCAGTACTTC. It encodes CASSQFGLQETQYF.

This clonotype was recorded many times. This chain uses TRBV3-1 with TRBJ1-4, with D perhaps matching TRBD1 (6 bases). V lost 2 bases and J 3 bases, leaving 10 bases between the germline ends. Germline V gene data show CDR1 as LGHDT and CDR2 as YNNKEL (reference sequence). The CDR3 consists of 15 residues. CDR3 sequence (DNA): TGTGCCAGCAGCCAAACAGGGTCTGCTAATGAAAAACTGTTTTTT. Its translation is CASSQTGSANEKLFF. Complete variable domain (other parts from reference TRBV3-1 and TRBJ1-4): DTAVSQTPKYLVTQMGNDKSIKCEQNLGHDTMYWYKQDSKKFLKIMFSYNNKELIINETVPNRFSPKSPDKAHLNLHINSLELGDSAVYFCASSQTGSANEKLFFGSGTQLSVL.

This clonotype was counted ten times or more. V and J are TRBV20-1 and TRBJ2-3; 8 bases fit TRBD2. V lost 0 bases and J lost 1; bases outside the gene matches: 6. Germline V gene data show CDR1 as DFQATT and CDR2 as SNEGSKA (reference sequence). The CDR3 totals 16 residues. CDR3 loop: CSARDPAGVRTDTQYF. The CDR3 coding sequence is TGCAGTGCTAGAGATCCAGCGGGAGTTCGCACAGATACGCAGTATTTT.

This clonotype was detected many times. V is TRBV6-1 and J is TRBJ2-5; the D gene is possibly TRBD2 (6 bases). CDR1 is MNHNS, CDR2 SASEGT, per germline. Trimming cost V 6 bases and J 0 bases, with 11 bases left between them. CDR3 length equals 14 residues. As DNA, the CDR3 is TGTGCCAGCAGCTCCAGACTAGACCAAGAGACCCAGTACTTC. Translating gives CASSSRLDQETQYF.

This clonotype appeared a few times. V is TRBV4-3 and J is TRBJ2-1, with D perhaps matching TRBD1 (5 bases). Germline CDR1 reads LGHNA; CDR2 reads YSLEER. V dropped 0 bases and J dropped 2 bases, with 14 bases sitting between them. This CDR3 is built from 17 residues. The CDR3 sequence: CASSQDRRQGAYNEQFF. CDR3 nucleotides: TGCGCCAGCAGCCAAGATCGTAGGCAGGGTGCCTACAATGAGCAGTTCTTC.

Ten or more counts support this clonotype. The chain joins TRBV6-5 to TRBJ2-5; 7 nucleotides agree with TRBD2. Looked up from germline, CDR1 is MNHEY and CDR2 is SVGAGI. Losses at the gene ends were 2 bases for V and 0 bases for J; bases not matched to a gene: 3. CDR3 length: 15 amino acids. The DNA of the CDR3 is TGTGCCAGCAGTTACATGGGGGGGGACCAAGAGACCCAGTACTTC. It translates to CASSYMGGDQETQYF.

Ten or more counts support this clonotype. The chain couples TRBV20-1 to TRBJ1-1; 10 bases agree with TRBD1. Germline CDR1 and CDR2: DFQATT and SNEGSKA (reference sequence). V shed 3 bases, J shed 0 bases, and the junction held 4 bases outside the gene matches. The CDR3 runs to 15 residues. The CDR3 sequence: CSASSGTGVNTEAFF. CDR3 DNA sequence: TGCAGTGCTAGTTCCGGGACAGGGGTGAACACTGAAGCTTTCTTT.

In this sample, this clonotype turned up a few times. This rearrangement joins TRBV7-8 to TRBJ2-7; D gene uncertain. Per the germline V gene, CDR1 is SGHVS and CDR2 is FQNEAQ. Trimming stripped 5 bases from V and 7 bases from J, with 21 bases between. The CDR3 runs 15 residues. The chain's CDR3 is CASSPEVPPGTEQYF. Written as DNA, the CDR3 is TGTGCCAGCAGCCCAGAGGTCCCCCCAGGAACGGAGCAGTACTTC.

This clonotype came up a few times. This chain links TRBV7-8 with TRBJ1-2; D not resolved. Between the trimmed V and J ends, which lost 6 bases and 5 bases, there was a span of 13 bases. Germline lookup yields CDR1 SGHVS and CDR2 FQNEAQ. This CDR3 is 13 amino acids long. CDR3 in amino acids: CASSPGPSYGYTF. The CDR3 DNA reads as TGTGCCAGCAGTCCTGGACCGTCATATGGCTACACCTTC.

The table lists this clonotype with many counts. The genes are TRBV20-1 and TRBJ2-3; 7 bases line up with TRBD1. CDR1 and CDR2 from the germline V gene are DFQATT and SNEGSKA (reference sequence). The V segment lost 1 base and the J segment 5 bases; nucleotides outside the gene matches: 3. The CDR3 has 13 residues. For the CDR3, the DNA is TGCAGTGCTAGAGGGCAGGGGGAAGATACGCAGTATTTT. Amino acids: CSARGQGEDTQYF.

This clonotype was seen many times. The rearrangement links TRBV11-3 to TRBJ1-2; a possible D gene is TRBD1 (5 bases). Germline V gene sequence: CDR1 SGHNT, CDR2 YENEEA. This CDR3 is built from 16 residues. Trimming removed 1 base at V and 2 bases at J, with 14 bases between. The CDR3 sequence: CASSLVGTALNYGYTF. CDR3 nucleotide sequence: TGTGCCAGCAGCTTAGTGGGGACTGCCTTGAACTATGGCTACACCTTC.

V gene TRBV29-1 combines with J gene TRBJ1-1; 9 positions agree with TRBD1. J was trimmed by 5 bases and V by 5 bases; bases with no gene match: 6. Germline assignment: CDR1 SQVTM and CDR2 ANQGSEA. The CDR3 loop spans 13 amino acids. The CDR3 nucleotides read TGCAGCGTTCTGGGACAGGGAAAAACTGAAGCTTTCTTT. Protein sequence: CSVLGQGKTEAFF.

This clonotype was counted ten times or more. This chain links TRBV6-2 or TRBV6-3 with TRBJ2-1; possibly TRBD1 for D (6 bases). This CDR3 is 14 amino acids long. Trimming stripped 4 bases from V and 3 bases from J, with 10 bases between. Per the germline V gene, CDR1 is MNHEY and CDR2 is SVGEGT. The CDR3 nucleotides are TGTGCCAGCAGTTTCCGGGACAACTACAATGAGCAGTTCTTC. Protein: CASSFRDNYNEQFF.

There are a few counts of this clonotype. The rearrangement uses TRBV6-5 and TRBJ1-1; D gene unclear. V was cut by 3 bases and J by 5 bases, with 10 bases left in between. This CDR3 region has 13 residues. Germline CDR1 MNHEY, CDR2 SVGAGI. CDR3 in amino acids: CASSYEEETEAFF. CDR3 coding DNA: TGTGCCAGCAGTTATGAGGAAGAAACTGAAGCTTTCTTT.